These 14 T cell receptor beta chains originate from one sample sequenced in a study of lymphopenia after photon versus proton radiotherapy. TCRdb's copy holds only in-frame clones and misses some; the assay was immunoSEQ multiplex PCR. Of around 20,000 clones detected, 75% to 90% appear once; the ten largest clones hold less than 12%. The sample in question was peripheral blood, obtained from a patient treated with proton-based radiotherapy. All receptors come from a man in his 70s with pancreatic cancer.

This chain joins TRBV19 and TRBJ2-1; 9 nucleotides match TRBD2. CDR3 length: 15 amino acids. V lost 6 bases and J lost 0; bases outside the gene matches: 3. Looked up from germline, CDR1 is LNHDA and CDR2 is SQIVND (reference sequence). Written as DNA, the CDR3 is TGTGCCAGTAGAGGAGCGGGAGGCTCCTACAATGAGCAGTTCTTC. Translating it yields CASRGAGGSYNEQFF.

The chain links TRBV14 to TRBJ2-5, with 10 bases identical to TRBD2. CDR3 length: 17 amino acids. After removal of 1 base from V and 1 base from J, the junction contained 6 bases not matched to a gene. Germline-derived CDR1 and CDR2 are SGHDN and FVKESK. The CDR3 spells CASSQGVLAGIQETQYF. For the CDR3, the DNA is TGTGCCAGCAGCCAAGGGGTACTAGCGGGGATCCAAGAGACCCAGTACTTC.

The chain employs TRBV4-2 and TRBJ2-1; perhaps D is TRBD1 or TRBD2 (5 bases each). The germline CDR1 and CDR2 sequences are LGHNA and YNFKEQ. V lost 0 bases, J lost 14 bases, and 20 bases lay in between. The CDR3 spans 15 residues. CDR3 coding DNA: TGTGCCAGCAGCCAAGAGGGCGTCAATCTCGGGACGGAGTTCTTC. Amino acid sequence: CASSQEGVNLGTEFF.

The genes are TRBV5-1 and TRBJ2-1; D call uncertain. Germline CDR1 and CDR2: SGHRS and YFSETQ. The CDR3 is made up of 15 amino acids. V lost 2 bases, J lost 5 bases, and 14 bases lay in between. The CDR3: CASSFDGLNDNEQFF. The CDR3 DNA reads as TGCGCCAGCAGCTTTGATGGGTTAAACGACAATGAGCAGTTCTTC.

This chain joins TRBV6-5 and TRBJ1-5, with D perhaps TRBD1 (5 bases). The CDR3 has 13 residues. Germline lookup yields CDR1 MNHEY and CDR2 SVGAGI. V lost 7 bases and J lost 4, with 11 bases in between. The CDR3 reads CASTRDGNQPQHF. The CDR3 DNA sequence: TGTGCCAGCACCCGGGACGGAAATCAGCCCCAGCATTTT.

The chain recombines TRBV5-1 with TRBJ2-7; no clear D gene. V was clipped by 0 bases and J by 5 bases, with 15 bases between them. This CDR3 spans 15 amino acids. Germline V gives CDR1 SGHRS, CDR2 YFSETQ. CDR3 in amino acids: CASSLEGDTLNEQYF. CDR3 bases: TGCGCCAGCAGCTTGGAGGGCGATACCCTGAACGAGCAGTACTTC.

The chain combines TRBV27 with TRBJ2-7; possible D gene TRBD2, 6 bases. V lost 2 bases and J 0 bases, leaving 14 bases between the germline ends. Per germline, CDR1 MNHEY and CDR2 SMNVEV (reference sequence). This CDR3 contains 16 residues. CDR3 loop: CASSLGGTGSSYEQYF. CDR3 DNA sequence: TGTGCCAGCAGTTTAGGGGGGACGGGAAGCTCCTACGAGCAGTACTTC.

V usage is TRBV19 and J usage is TRBJ1-1; D is unresolved. This CDR3 has 15 residues. Germline CDR1 LNHDA, CDR2 SQIVND (reference sequence). V lost 6 bases and J 7 bases, leaving 21 bases between the germline ends. CDR3 sequence: CASSKLTSKRIEAFF. CDR3 nucleotide sequence: TGTGCCAGTAGCAAACTTACATCGAAGAGAATTGAAGCTTTCTTT.

The chain recombines TRBV11-3 with TRBJ1-1; D is possibly TRBD1 (5 bases). Germline V gene data show CDR1 as SGHNT and CDR2 as YENEEA. The CDR3 extends over 14 amino acids. V was shortened by 2 bases and J by 1 base, with 8 bases between the two germline ends. CDR3 residues: CASSLNGGNTEAFF. DNA for the CDR3: TGTGCCAGCAGCTTAAATGGGGGGAACACTGAAGCTTTCTTT.

The rearrangement links TRBV15 to TRBJ1-1, with 9 bases that match TRBD1. The CDR3 length is 12 residues. V lost 8 bases, J lost 10 bases, and 8 bases stayed unmatched. Germline CDR1 and CDR2: LNHNV and YYDKDF (reference sequence). The chain's CDR3 is CATQGQGGGAFF. CDR3 DNA: TGTGCCACCCAGGGACAGGGTGGTGGAGCTTTCTTT.

The chain employs TRBV2 and TRBJ2-5, with TRBD2 matching 9 bases. The ends lost 6 bases at V and 1 base at J; junction bases unmatched: 15. The V gene's germline CDR1 is SNHLY and CDR2 FYNNEI. The CDR3 covers 18 residues. This CDR3 reads CASSASKGTAGGQETQYF. The CDR3 DNA sequence: TGTGCCAGCAGCGCCTCGAAAGGGACAGCGGGAGGCCAAGAGACCCAGTACTTC.

The J gene is TRBJ2-7, the V gene TRBV6-5; 10 nucleotides line up with TRBD2. CDR1 is MNHEY, CDR2 SVGAGI, per germline. The ends lost 7 bases at V and 1 base at J; junction bases unmatched: 4. The CDR3 consists of 14 residues. CDR3 in amino acids: CASTTSGNSYEQYF. The CDR3 nucleotides are TGTGCCAGCACTACTAGCGGGAATTCCTACGAGCAGTACTTC.

The rearrangement links TRBV13 to TRBJ2-7; D perhaps matches TRBD2 (5 bases). Deletions cut 5 bases from V and 2 bases from J, with 16 bases between. The CDR3 loop spans 15 amino acids. CDR1 and CDR2 from the germline V gene are PRHDT and FYEKMQ (reference sequence). CDR3 sequence (DNA): TGTGCCAGCAGCCTCCGCGGGTCCTTCCCCTACGAGCAGTACTTC. As protein: CASSLRGSFPYEQYF.

V and J are TRBV27 and TRBJ2-7; no clear D. V was shortened by 4 bases and J by 3 bases, with 19 bases between the two germline ends. This CDR3 contains 16 residues. Germline V CDR1 and CDR2: MNHEY, SMNVEV (reference sequence). CDR3 amino acids: CASSSPSDRMYYEQYF. CDR3 in DNA: TGTGCCAGCAGTTCCCCCTCAGATCGGATGTACTACGAGCAGTACTTC.